This TCR beta chain was sequenced for a study of cytomegalovirus exposure and HLA in healthy donors. Broader study findings: The tendency of first-cohort TCR clusters to co-occur in the roughly 120 validation repertoires was identified by a subsequent analysis.

Clones were sequenced by immunoSEQ multiplex PCR, and TCRdb holds only the in-frame ones, with some missing. The sample records some 170,000 clones, roughly 96% being singletons. While the first cohort had around 700 subjects, the donors belonged to the separate validation cohort of over a hundred subjects. The CDR3 covers 17 residues. Per germline, CDR1 KGHSH and CDR2 LQKENI. V shed 5 bases and J shed 4 bases, with 23 bases lying between them. Only one count was recorded for this clone. Its specificity is not known. Sequenced sample: PBMCs. The origin of this receptor is a young woman in good health and CMV-seronegative. V is TRBV18 and J is TRBJ1-2; no firm D call. As DNA, the CDR3 is TGTGCCAGCTCAGCCAACGAGGGAGTCTCGGGGATCTATGGCTACACCTTC. Translation gives CASSANEGVSGIYGYTF.